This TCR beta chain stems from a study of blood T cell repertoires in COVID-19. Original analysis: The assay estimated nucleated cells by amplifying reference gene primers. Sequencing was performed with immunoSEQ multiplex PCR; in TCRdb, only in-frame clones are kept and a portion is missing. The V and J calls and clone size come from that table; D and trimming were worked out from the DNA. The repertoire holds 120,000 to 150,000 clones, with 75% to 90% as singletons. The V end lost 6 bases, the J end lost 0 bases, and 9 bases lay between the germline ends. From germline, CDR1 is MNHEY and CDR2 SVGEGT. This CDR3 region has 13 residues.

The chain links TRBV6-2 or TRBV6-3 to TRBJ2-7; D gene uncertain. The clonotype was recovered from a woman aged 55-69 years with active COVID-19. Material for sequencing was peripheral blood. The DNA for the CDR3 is TGTGCCAGCAGCCTTATGAGCTCCTACGAGCAGTACTTC. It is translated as CASSLMSSYEQYF.